A single sample gave rise to the 12 T cell receptor beta chains below, sequenced in a study of blood T cells in healthy people across ages. Using a J-beta primer mix together with a sample-barcoded 5' primer, a second PCR was run for about 6 to 11 cycles. Each CDR3 protein is one row after TCRdb ran MiXCR on the 5' RACE reads. The sample shows under 2 million distinct CDR3 sequences, about 31% of them seen only once. The sequenced material came from blood. The receptors derive from a woman aged 25 to 39 in good health.

This chain links TRBV12-3 or TRBV12-4 with TRBJ1-4; 7 bases line up with TRBD1. This CDR3 spans 13 amino acids. The V segment lost 5 bases and the J segment 6 bases; nucleotides outside the gene matches: 3. CDR3 bases: TGTGCCAGCAGTGCGGGACAGTATGAAAAACTGTTTTTT. Its translation is CASSAGQYEKLFF.

The V gene is TRBV7-3, the J gene TRBJ2-3; 8 bases fit TRBD1. Germline trimming cut 3 bases from V and 1 base from J; bases unmatched to any gene: 6. The CDR3 consists of 16 residues. Germline V CDR1 and CDR2: SGHTA, FQGTGA. DNA of the CDR3: TGTGCCAGCAGCTTCAGGGGGCTGAGGGGCACAGATACGCAGTATTTT. Translated: CASSFRGLRGTDTQYF. The complete variable domain, with remaining parts taken from reference TRBV7-3 and TRBJ2-3, reads GAGVSQTPSNKVTEKGKYVELRCDPISGHTALYWYRQSLGQGPEFLIYFQGTGAADDSGLPNDRFFAVRPEGSVSTLKIQRTERGDSAVYLCASSFRGLRGTDTQYFGPGTRLTVL.

This sequence joins TRBV20-1 and TRBJ2-7; 9 bases match TRBD1. Germline V gives CDR1 DFQATT, CDR2 SNEGSKA (reference sequence). The CDR3 loop spans 14 amino acids. Trimming cost V 5 bases and J 0 bases; bases outside gene matches: 5. This CDR3 is CSAEPGQGSYEQYF. As DNA, the CDR3 is TGCAGTGCTGAGCCGGGACAGGGCTCCTACGAGCAGTACTTC.

This clonotype was seen only a few times. The CDR3 region is CSVAASFYGYTF. The CDR3 nucleotides read TGCAGCGTTGCCGCCAGCTTCTATGGCTACACCTTC. The genes are TRBV29-1 and TRBJ1-2; D gene unclear. The CDR3 sequence is 12 residues long. V shed 4 bases and J shed 4 bases, with 10 bases lying between them. CDR1 is SQVTM, CDR2 ANQGSEA, per germline.

This clonotype was seen only a few times. V gene TRBV18 combines with J gene TRBJ1-5, with D tentatively TRBD1 (5 bases). The CDR3 covers 16 residues. Trimming removed 6 bases from V and 7 bases from J, with 22 bases in between. Germline V gene data show CDR1 as KGHSH and CDR2 as LQKENI. The CDR3 reads CASSRTPGLGAQPQHF. CDR3 DNA sequence: TGTGCCAGCTCTCGGACCCCGGGACTTGGCGCCCAGCCCCAGCATTTT.

The rearrangement uses TRBV7-8 and TRBJ2-3; 8 bases match TRBD1. The CDR3 is 16 amino acids. With V trimmed by 1 base and J by 3 bases, 6 bases remained unmatched. Per the germline V gene, CDR1 is SGHVS and CDR2 is FQNEAQ. CDR3 nucleotides: TGTGCCAGCAGCTTAGGCGTGTACAGGGGGACAGATACGCAGTATTTT. Its translation is CASSLGVYRGTDTQYF.

The V gene is TRBV10-3, the J gene TRBJ1-5; D gene unclear. The CDR3 loop spans 13 amino acids. Germline-derived CDR1 and CDR2 are ENHRY and SYGVKD. V was trimmed by 0 bases and J by 6 bases, leaving 6 bases between them. The CDR3 spells CAISESVAQPQHF. CDR3 nucleotides: TGTGCCATCAGTGAGTCCGTGGCTCAGCCCCAGCATTTT.

The gene calls are TRBV15 and TRBJ2-1; D is uncertain. Per germline, CDR1 LNHNV and CDR2 YYDKDF (reference sequence). Trimming stripped 0 bases from V and 3 bases from J, with 12 bases between. There are 16 residues in the CDR3. CDR3 sequence: CATSRDQVTSYNEQFF. In nucleotides, the CDR3 is TGTGCCACCAGCAGAGATCAGGTCACCAGCTACAATGAGCAGTTCTTC. Variable domain in full (rest from reference TRBV15 and TRBJ2-1): DAMVIQNPRYQVTQFGKPVTLSCSQTLNHNVMYWYQQKSSQAPKLLFHYYDKDFNNEADTPDNFQSRRPNTSFCFLDIRSPGLGDTAMYLCATSRDQVTSYNEQFFGPGTRLTVL.

This clonotype was seen only a few times. A much larger clone differs from this one at a single base, so this may be a read error. The J gene is TRBJ2-7, the V gene TRBV29-1; D gene unclear. V dropped 3 bases and J dropped 0 bases, with 9 bases sitting between them. Germline values: CDR1 SQVTM, CDR2 ANQGSEA. The CDR3 loop spans 13 amino acids. CDR3 sequence reads: CSVDGSPSYEQYF. The CDR3 DNA reads as TGCAGCGTTGACGGGTCCCCCTCCTACGAGCAGTACTTC.

V is TRBV5-1 and J is TRBJ1-1; D gene ambiguous. The germline gives CDR1 SGHRS, CDR2 YFSETQ. The V gene lost 4 bases and the J gene lost 3 bases, with 13 bases spanning the gap. The CDR3 length is 14 residues. CDR3: CASSQDPTYTEAFF. Here the CDR3 DNA reads TGCGCCAGCAGCCAGGACCCAACTTACACTGAAGCTTTCTTT.

This chain uses TRBV5-1 with TRBJ2-3; a weak D match, TRBD1 (7 bases). Germline loops: CDR1 SGHRS, CDR2 YFSETQ. CDR3 length equals 16 residues. The germline V and J ends were trimmed by 3 bases and 5 bases, with 19 bases remaining between them. The CDR3 nucleotides are TGCGCCAGCAGCTCCTCCGGAGGGGGCCGGGGAGATACGCAGTATTTT. Protein product: CASSSSGGGRGDTQYF.

The rearrangement uses TRBV10-3 and TRBJ2-3; 10 bases match TRBD2. The CDR3 has 15 residues. J gave up 4 bases and V 5 bases, and 6 bases lay outside the gene matches. CDR1 ENHRY and CDR2 SYGVKD come from the germline V gene. Here the CDR3 reads CAISFPSGSSDTQYF. The CDR3 DNA sequence: TGTGCCATCAGTTTCCCTAGCGGGAGCTCAGATACGCAGTATTTT.